This T cell receptor beta chain was profiled in a study of blood T cell repertoires in COVID-19. Study background: Italy, Spain and the United States were the sources of the convalescent and acute COVID-19 samples. Sample material is recorded as cDNA or gDNA derived from T cells, B-cell-depleted T cells, or PBMCs.

While infection was still active, Seattle patients were enrolled and then followed longitudinally. How the authors handled the data: Counts of nucleated cells, estimated from reference gene primer amplification, were obtained. The method was immunoSEQ multiplex PCR; TCRdb's version includes in-frame clones alone and lacks a portion of them. The DNA gave D and trimming, while V, J and clone size come from that table. The table shows 200,000 to 250,000 clones, with 65% to 90% occurring only once. The source of this sequence is a man over 45 with COVID-19, enrolled during active disease. Sequencing used peripheral blood.

The CDR3 sequence is CASSPSDRPTFSSNTGELFF. In DNA form, the CDR3 reads TGTGCCAGCAGCCCGTCGGACAGACCTACCTTTTCTTCGAACACCGGGGAGCTGTTTTTT. The rearrangement joins TRBV9 to TRBJ2-2, with a possible D match to TRBD1 (6 bases). CDR1 and CDR2 (germline): SGDLS, YYNGEE. The CDR3 spans 20 residues. V was pared by 4 bases and J by 0 bases, with 25 bases between. The variable domain in full, completed from reference TRBV9 and TRBJ2-2, reads DSGVTQTPKHLITATGQRVTLRCSPRSGDLSVYWYQQSLDQGLQFLIQYYNGEERAKGNILERFSAQQFPDLHSELNLSSLELGDSALYFCASSPSDRPTFSSNTGELFFGEGSRLTVL.